The 3 T cell receptor beta chains listed next were all sequenced from one sample in a study of cytomegalovirus exposure and HLA in healthy donors. It was with 60 Vbeta and 13 Jbeta primers that the PCR ran. Clones were sequenced by immunoSEQ multiplex PCR, and TCRdb holds only the in-frame ones, with some missing. This sample has roughly 20,000 clones, with about 80% found just once. Sequencing used PBMCs. Receptor source: a man between 60 and 75 years old in good health and CMV-seronegative.

CDR3 residues: CASRSTGTRGSYNEQFF. The CDR3 DNA is TGTGCCAGCAGATCGACAGGGACGCGGGGTTCCTACAATGAGCAGTTCTTC. The J gene is TRBJ2-1, the V gene TRBV7-6; TRBD1 is a possible D gene (7 bases). Per germline, CDR1 SGHVS and CDR2 FNYEAQ. The CDR3 spans 17 residues. Trimming took 6 bases from V and 1 from J, leaving 19 bases between them.

This chain connects TRBV2 to TRBJ2-5, with D possibly being TRBD1 (6 bases). V was trimmed by 5 bases and J by 5 bases, leaving 18 bases between them. Per germline, CDR1 SNHLY and CDR2 FYNNEI. The CDR3 covers 15 residues. The CDR3 DNA reads TGTGCCAGCAGTCGCACATCAAGGGGGTTGGAGACCCAGTACTTC. It is translated as CASSRTSRGLETQYF.

This clone was found once. The V call is TRBV19, the J call TRBJ1-1, with TRBD1 matching over 7 bases. The germline V gene has CDR1 LNHDA and CDR2 SQIVND (reference sequence). Trimming removed 4 bases from V and 0 bases from J; junction bases left unmatched: 2. The CDR3 contains 14 residues. The CDR3 region is CASSKGQLNTEAFF. CDR3 nucleotide sequence: TGTGCCAGTAGTAAGGGACAGTTGAACACTGAAGCTTTCTTT. Full variable domain (remainder filled in from reference TRBV19 and TRBJ1-1): DGGITQSPKYLFRKEGQNVTLSCEQNLNHDAMYWYRQDPGQGLRLIYYSQIVNDFQKGDIAEGYSVSREKKESFPLTVTSAQKNPTAFYLCASSKGQLNTEAFFGQGTRLTVV.